Below, 17 T cell receptor beta chains from the same sample are listed, as sequenced in a study of blood T cell repertoires in COVID-19 (dated by TCRdb to 2020 to 2022). Library creation used the immunoSEQ multiplex PCR assay. Held by TCRdb, this immuneACCESS table contains in-frame sequences only and omits some clones. Under half of the omission traces to an unresolved V gene where checked; the cause of the rest is unknown. A total of approximately 150,000 clones appear in this sample, 80% of them only once. 4.5% to 7.5% of the sample is in the top ten clones. Sample: PBMCs or T cells enriched from blood (not recorded which). These receptors came from a man aged 35 to 55 who had recovered from COVID-19.

The chain employs TRBV7-3 and TRBJ2-3; 9 bases line up with TRBD1. The germline CDR1 and CDR2 sequences are SGHTA and FQGTGA. This CDR3 contains 16 residues. V trimming: 5 bases; J trimming: 7 bases; junction bases outside the gene matches: 13. The CDR3 is CASSPGQGTAGNTQYF. The CDR3 region has the DNA TGTGCCAGCAGCCCGGGACAGGGTACGGCCGGGAATACGCAGTATTTT.

The sample holds a few counts of this clone. The V and J genes are TRBV2 and TRBJ1-2; TRBD1 matches at 7 bases. With V trimmed by 6 bases and J by 10 bases, 8 bases remained unmatched. Germline lookup yields CDR1 SNHLY and CDR2 FYNNEI. The CDR3 spans 12 residues. In DNA, the CDR3 is TGTGCCAGCAGAGACAGGGCAGGGCCCTACACCTTC. As protein: CASRDRAGPYTF.

The rearrangement joins TRBV4-1 to TRBJ2-7; the D is unclear. Trimming shortened V by 1 base and J by 5 bases, and 15 bases separated the two germline ends. In germline, CDR1 is MGHRA, CDR2 YSYEKL. This CDR3 is 15 amino acids long. CDR3 bases: TGCGCCAGCAGCCAAGCGTTGGGTACTAACCACGAGCAGTACGTC. It translates to CASSQALGTNHEQYV.

The genes are TRBV25-1 and TRBJ1-2; D unclear. This CDR3 comprises 11 residues. Trimming shortened V by 7 bases and J by 2 bases, and 5 bases separated the two germline ends. In germline, CDR1 is MGHDK, CDR2 SYGVNS. The CDR3 sequence is CASTSNYGYTF. For the CDR3, the DNA is TGTGCCAGCACGTCCAACTATGGCTACACCTTC.

This clone was detected only once. The chain uses TRBV7-6 and TRBJ2-2; TRBD2 is a possible D gene (5 bases). Trimming removed 1 base from V and 5 bases from J, with 11 bases in between. This CDR3 is 15 amino acids long. Looked up from germline, CDR1 is SGHVS and CDR2 is FNYEAQ. The CDR3 DNA reads TGTGCCAGCAGCTTAGAGCCCCGAGGGACCGGGGAGCTGTTTTTT. Protein sequence: CASSLEPRGTGELFF. The whole variable domain, remainder taken from reference TRBV7-6 and TRBJ2-2, is GAGVSQSPRYKVTKRGQDVALRCDPISGHVSLYWYRQALGQGPEFLTYFNYEAQQDKSGLPNDRFSAERPEGSISTLTIQRTEQRDSAMYRCASSLEPRGTGELFFGEGSRLTVL.

J is TRBJ1-5 and V is TRBV12-3 or TRBV12-4, with 8 bases matching TRBD1. The CDR3 sequence is 13 residues long. The V and J ends lost 11 bases and 4 bases, in that order; junction bases with no gene match: 7. The CDR3 region has the DNA TGTGCCGAAAAAGACAGGGGTAATCAGCCCCAGCATTTT. Its translation is CAEKDRGNQPQHF.

This clone was seen only a few times. The V call is TRBV10-3, the J call TRBJ2-1; TRBD2 matches at 10 bases. Per the germline V gene, CDR1 is ENHRY and CDR2 is SYGVKD. V shed 10 bases, J shed 4 bases, and the junction held 4 bases outside the gene matches. This CDR3 has 13 amino acids. CDR3 in DNA: TGTGCCAATAGCGGGGGGCCATACAATGAGCAGTTCTTC. It is translated as CANSGGPYNEQFF.

The rearrangement uses TRBV6-2 or TRBV6-3 and TRBJ1-5; 8 positions match TRBD1. CDR1 is MNHEY and CDR2 is SVGEGT in the germline V gene. J gave up 0 bases and V 4 bases, and 11 bases lay outside the gene matches. The CDR3 covers 18 residues. The CDR3 bases are TGTGCCAGCAGTTTAGGACAGGGCTTCTTCGTTAGCAATCAGCCCCAGCATTTT. Encoded protein: CASSLGQGFFVSNQPQHF.

The chain is built from TRBV25-1 and TRBJ2-3, with 12 bases identical to TRBD1. Unmatched junction bases numbered 4, after V lost 3 bases and J lost 6 bases. The germline CDR1 and CDR2 sequences are MGHDK and SYGVNS. The CDR3 contains 15 residues. CDR3: CASSEGQGAKDTQYF. CDR3 DNA sequence: TGTGCCAGCAGTGAGGGACAGGGGGCTAAGGATACGCAGTATTTT. The full variable domain, rest sourced from reference TRBV25-1 and TRBJ2-3, is EADIYQTPRYLVIGTGKKITLECSQTMGHDKMYWYQQDPGMELHLIHYSYGVNSTEKGDLSSESTVSRIRTEHFPLTLESARPSHTSQYLCASSEGQGAKDTQYFGPGTRLTVL.

The chain combines TRBV19 with TRBJ2-3; 8 nucleotides agree with TRBD1. Germline V gene sequence: CDR1 LNHDA, CDR2 SQIVND (reference sequence). This CDR3 region has 14 residues. With V trimmed by 5 bases and J by 4 bases, 5 bases remained unmatched. In nucleotides, the CDR3 is TGTGCCAGTAGTCTCGGACAGGGTCCAGATACGCAGTATTTT. Translation: CASSLGQGPDTQYF.

The chain carries TRBV6-5 and TRBJ1-2, with D unclear. The CDR3 totals 14 residues. CDR1 is MNHEY and CDR2 is SVGAGI in the germline V gene. Trimming pared 4 bases from V and 8 bases from J, leaving 17 bases between. The CDR3 here is CASSSSERRSGYTF. The CDR3 nucleotides are TGTGCCAGCAGTTCAAGTGAGAGGAGGAGCGGCTACACCTTC.

The chain couples TRBV7-6 to TRBJ2-5; 9 bases map to TRBD2. The CDR3 is made up of 15 amino acids. Unmatched junction bases numbered 4, after V lost 3 bases and J lost 2 bases. Germline V gene data show CDR1 as SGHVS and CDR2 as FNYEAQ. DNA for the CDR3: TGTGCCAGCAGCTTCGCGGGGGGGAGACAAGAGACCCAGTACTTC. It encodes CASSFAGGRQETQYF.

The chain is built from TRBV5-1 and TRBJ2-5; 14 bases match TRBD2. The CDR3 sequence is 16 residues long. V lost 5 bases to trimming and J lost 2 bases; unmatched junction nucleotides: 5. Germline CDR1 SGHRS, CDR2 YFSETQ. The CDR3 loop is CASSPGLAGGQETQYF. DNA of the CDR3: TGCGCCAGCAGTCCCGGACTAGCGGGGGGACAAGAGACCCAGTACTTC.

The CDR3 loop reads CACTTGAGNSPLHF. As DNA, the CDR3 is TGTGCCTGCACGACAGGGGCGGGTAATTCACCCCTCCACTTT. The chain employs TRBV30 and TRBJ1-6; 8 bases fit TRBD1. Trimming took 6 bases from V and 6 from J; bases not matched to a gene: 7. This CDR3 has 14 amino acids. CDR1 and CDR2 from the germline V gene are GTSNPN and SVGIG (reference sequence).

The V call is TRBV6-5, the J call TRBJ2-5; maybe TRBD2 (6 bases). V was pared by 7 bases and J by 10 bases, with 13 bases between. The germline V gene has CDR1 MNHEY and CDR2 SVGAGI. The CDR3 loop spans 11 amino acids. Here the CDR3 reads CASTFGGSQYF. CDR3 bases: TGTGCCAGCACCTTCGGGGGTAGCCAGTACTTC.

Here the CDR3 DNA reads TGTGCCAGCAGTGACCTCGGACTAGCGGGGATCGATGAGCAGTTCTTC. Amino acid sequence: CASSDLGLAGIDEQFF. V gene TRBV6-1 combines with J gene TRBJ2-1, with TRBD2 matching 12 bases. The ends lost 3 bases at V and 8 bases at J; junction bases unmatched: 8. From germline, CDR1 is MNHNS and CDR2 SASEGT. There are 16 residues in the CDR3.

V usage is TRBV9 and J usage is TRBJ2-2; D call uncertain. Germline CDR1 is SGDLS and CDR2 is YYNGEE. This CDR3 spans 14 amino acids. V shed 0 bases and J shed 4 bases, with 7 bases lying between them. The CDR3 sequence: CASSVASGTGELFF. The CDR3 DNA is TGTGCCAGCAGCGTAGCGTCCGGCACCGGGGAGCTGTTTTTT.